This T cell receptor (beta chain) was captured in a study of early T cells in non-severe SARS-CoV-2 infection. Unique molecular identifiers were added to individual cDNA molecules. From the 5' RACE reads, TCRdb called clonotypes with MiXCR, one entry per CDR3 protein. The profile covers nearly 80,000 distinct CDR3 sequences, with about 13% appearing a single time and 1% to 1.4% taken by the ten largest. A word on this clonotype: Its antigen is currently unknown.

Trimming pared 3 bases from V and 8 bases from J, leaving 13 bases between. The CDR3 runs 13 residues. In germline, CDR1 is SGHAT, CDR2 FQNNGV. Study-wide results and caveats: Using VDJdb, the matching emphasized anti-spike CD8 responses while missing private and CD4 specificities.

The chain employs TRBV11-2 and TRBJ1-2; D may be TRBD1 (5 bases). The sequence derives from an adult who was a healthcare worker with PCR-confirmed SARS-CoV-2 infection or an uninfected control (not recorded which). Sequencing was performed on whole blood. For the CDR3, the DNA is TGTGCCAGCAGCTTGACAGTTCTGGGAGGCTACACCTTC. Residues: CASSLTVLGGYTF.